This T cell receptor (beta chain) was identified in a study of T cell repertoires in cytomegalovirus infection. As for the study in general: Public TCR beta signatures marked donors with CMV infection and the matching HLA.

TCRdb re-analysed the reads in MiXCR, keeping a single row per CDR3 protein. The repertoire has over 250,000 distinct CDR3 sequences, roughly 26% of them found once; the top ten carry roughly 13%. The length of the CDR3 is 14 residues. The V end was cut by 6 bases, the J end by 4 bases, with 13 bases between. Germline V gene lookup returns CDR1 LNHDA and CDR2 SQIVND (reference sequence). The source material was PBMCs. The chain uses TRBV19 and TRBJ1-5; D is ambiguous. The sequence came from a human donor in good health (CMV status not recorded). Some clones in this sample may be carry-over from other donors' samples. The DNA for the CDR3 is TGTGCCAGTAGCCATACAGACCTGAATCAGCCCCAGCATTTT. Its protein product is CASSHTDLNQPQHF.